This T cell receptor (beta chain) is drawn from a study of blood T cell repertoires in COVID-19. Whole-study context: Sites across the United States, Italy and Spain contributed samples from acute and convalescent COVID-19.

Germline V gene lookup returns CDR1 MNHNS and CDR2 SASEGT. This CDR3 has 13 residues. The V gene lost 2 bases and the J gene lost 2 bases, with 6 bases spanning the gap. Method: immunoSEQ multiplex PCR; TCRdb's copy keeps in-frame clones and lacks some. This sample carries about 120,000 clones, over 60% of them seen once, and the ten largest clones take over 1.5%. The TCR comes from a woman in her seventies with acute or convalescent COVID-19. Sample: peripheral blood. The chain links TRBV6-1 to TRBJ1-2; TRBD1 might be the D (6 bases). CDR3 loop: CASSEQGNYGYTF. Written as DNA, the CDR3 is TGTGCCAGCAGTGAACAGGGGAACTATGGCTACACCTTC.